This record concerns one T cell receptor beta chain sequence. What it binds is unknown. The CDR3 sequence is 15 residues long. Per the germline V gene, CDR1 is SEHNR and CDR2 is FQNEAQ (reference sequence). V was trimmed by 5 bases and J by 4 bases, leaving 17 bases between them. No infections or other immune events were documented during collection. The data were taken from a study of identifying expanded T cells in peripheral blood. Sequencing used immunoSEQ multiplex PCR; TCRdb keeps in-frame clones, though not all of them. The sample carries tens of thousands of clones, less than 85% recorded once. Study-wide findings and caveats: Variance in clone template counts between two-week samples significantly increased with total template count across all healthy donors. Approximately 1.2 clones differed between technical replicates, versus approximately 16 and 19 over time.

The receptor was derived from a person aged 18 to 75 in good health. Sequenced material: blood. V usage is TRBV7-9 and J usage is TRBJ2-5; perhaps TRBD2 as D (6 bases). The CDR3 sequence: CASSAGPGLGETQYF. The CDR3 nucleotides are TGTGCCAGCAGCGCGGGACCGGGGTTAGGAGAGACCCAGTACTTC.